This entry describes one T cell receptor (beta chain). Only in-frame clones appear in the TCRdb table, and some are missing; sequencing was by immunoSEQ multiplex PCR. This sample has about 300,000 clones, with around 86% found just once. This sample was included in a study of blood T cell repertoires in COVID-19. All enrollees were about 18 to 89 years old and from approximately 24 US areas. Two negative PCRs, clearance, or symptom resolution had been documented for recovered Cohort 3 donors. The TCR was taken from a woman aged 18-29 years who had recovered from COVID-19. The sample was PBMCs or T cells enriched from blood (not recorded which).

This chain's CDR3 is CASSSDAVGEQYF. Written as DNA, the CDR3 is TGTGCCAGCAGCTCCGACGCGGTCGGAGAGCAGTACTTC. The V gene is TRBV7-7, the J gene TRBJ2-7; the D is unclear. From germline, CDR1 is SSHAT and CDR2 FNYEAQ (reference sequence). This CDR3 has 13 amino acids. The V end was cut by 4 bases, the J end by 7 bases, with 14 bases between. The full variable domain, its missing parts supplied by reference TRBV7-7 and TRBJ2-7, is GAGVSQSPRYKVTKRGQDVTLRCDPISSHATLYWYQQALGQGPEFLTYFNYEAQPDKSGLPSDRFSAERPEGSISTLTIQRTEQRDSAMYRCASSSDAVGEQYFGPGTRLTVT.